This T cell receptor (beta chain) was recorded in a study of blood T cell repertoires in COVID-19. Only in-frame clones appear in the TCRdb table, and some are missing; sequencing was by immunoSEQ multiplex PCR. This sample has some 200,000 clones, with 87% found just once. V was cut by 4 bases and J by 3 bases, with 17 bases left in between. CDR3 size: 16 residues. Germline V gene lookup returns CDR1 SGHNT and CDR2 YYREEE (reference sequence). The sequencing input was peripheral blood. This chain connects TRBV5-4 to TRBJ2-1; D possibly corresponds to TRBD1 (5 bases). The clonotype was recovered from a man in his sixties with active or convalescent COVID-19. The DNA of the CDR3 is TGTGCCAGCAGCCTCACGCAGGGCGCCCTCTACAATGAGCAGTTCTTC. Protein sequence: CASSLTQGALYNEQFF.